These 16 T cell receptor beta chains were sequenced from one sample in a study of beta chain features in type 1 diabetes. As every portion of the isolated RNA was reverse transcribed, the sequencing read expressed TCRB transcripts. Repertoires were generated with immunoSEQ multiplex PCR, while TCRdb's copy carries only in-frame clones and drops some. The data show about 260,000 clones, roughly two thirds seen once. Sequencing used naive CD4+ T cells from blood. These receptors were collected from a man under 40 in good health.

Concerning this clone itself: A read error may account for a junction end that differs from germline. The rearrangement uses TRBV5-4 and TRBJ2-5; a possible D gene is TRBD1 (6 bases). From germline, CDR1 is SGHNT and CDR2 YYREEE (reference sequence). The CDR3 covers 13 residues. DNA of the CDR3: TGTGCCAGCAGCCCGGGACAACGAGAGTCCCAGTACTTC. Encoded protein: CASSPGQRESQYF.

The chain uses TRBV9 and TRBJ1-1; D is unresolved. This CDR3 comprises 13 residues. V was trimmed by 3 bases and J by 4 bases, leaving 10 bases between them. The germline V gene encodes CDR1 SGDLS and CDR2 YYNGEE. The CDR3 protein is CASSEGARTEAFF. The CDR3 coding sequence is TGTGCCAGCAGCGAGGGAGCTCGCACTGAAGCTTTCTTT.

This clone is a singleton in its sample. The CDR3 reads CASSLAGDNQPQHF. The CDR3 nucleotides are TGTGCCAGCAGCCTTGCGGGTGACAATCAGCCCCAGCATTTT. The J gene is TRBJ1-5, the V gene TRBV11-2; D is ambiguous. This CDR3 spans 14 amino acids. Germline CDR1 reads SGHAT; CDR2 reads FQNNGV. Trimming removed 5 bases at V and 3 bases at J, with 11 bases between.

CDR3 coding DNA: TGTGCCAGCAGTTCATCCGGGACTAGTCCTGAGCAGTTCTTC. Residues: CASSSSGTSPEQFF. The V call is TRBV28, the J call TRBJ2-1; 8 positions match TRBD2. The V and J ends lost 4 bases and 9 bases, in that order; junction bases with no gene match: 8. Germline assignment: CDR1 MDHEN and CDR2 SYDVKM. The CDR3 is 14 amino acids.

The V call is TRBV7-2, the J call TRBJ2-7, with 7 bases fitting TRBD2. The V and J ends lost 5 bases and 7 bases, in that order; junction bases with no gene match: 14. CDR1 is SGHTA and CDR2 is FQGNSA in the germline V gene. This CDR3 region has 15 residues. CDR3 nucleotide sequence: TGTGCCAGCAGCCCTCGGGAGGATACGTACGTGGAGCAGTACTTC. Translation: CASSPREDTYVEQYF.

The chain has TRBV25-1 and TRBJ2-7; the D gene is possibly TRBD2 (5 bases). In germline, CDR1 is MGHDK, CDR2 SYGVNS. V gave up 3 bases and J gave up 6 bases, with 15 bases separating them. CDR3 length: 14 amino acids. CDR3 loop: CASSEGRRRSEQYF. In DNA, the CDR3 is TGTGCCAGCAGTGAGGGCCGCAGGAGGAGCGAGCAGTACTTC.

The chain has TRBV5-1 and TRBJ2-5, with D possibly being TRBD2 (5 bases). From germline, CDR1 is SGHRS and CDR2 YFSETQ. The length of the CDR3 is 14 residues. V was pared by 3 bases and J by 3 bases, with 12 bases between. This CDR3 is CASSSGFGKETQYF. Written as DNA, the CDR3 is TGCGCCAGCAGCTCGGGATTCGGGAAAGAGACCCAGTACTTC.

This clone has a single count. V is TRBV21-1 and J is TRBJ2-3; the DNA was not used to check the table's D call, TRBD2. TRBV21-1 is recorded as a pseudogene. The CDR3 is made up of 16 amino acids. In DNA, the CDR3 is TGTGCCAGCAGCAAACTGGAAGGACTAGCCACAGATACGCAGTATTTT. As protein: CASSKLEGLATDTQYF.

To note about this clone: Distinct nucleotide sequences in the sample also encode this CDR3. V gene TRBV29-1 combines with J gene TRBJ1-1; D is ambiguous. CDR3 size: 11 residues. Germline assignment: CDR1 SQVTM and CDR2 ANQGSEA. Trimming took off 4 bases at V and 3 bases at J, with 6 bases between the two ends. The CDR3 sequence: CSVVRDTEAFF. CDR3 DNA: TGCAGCGTTGTCCGGGACACTGAAGCTTTCTTT.

J is TRBJ2-7 and V is TRBV29-1; the match to TRBD2 covers 15 bases. Per germline, CDR1 SQVTM and CDR2 ANQGSEA. The CDR3 is made up of 13 amino acids. V shed 6 bases, J shed 6 bases, and the junction held 3 bases outside the gene matches. DNA for the CDR3: TGCAGCGTCTCGGGACTAGCGGGAGGCGAGCAGTACTTC. It codes for CSVSGLAGGEQYF.

This clone has more than one count but fewer than ten. The chain recombines TRBV5-4 with TRBJ2-2; the match to TRBD2 covers 9 bases. J lost 7 bases, V lost 5 bases, and 6 bases had no gene match. This CDR3 has 14 residues. Germline V CDR1 and CDR2: SGHNT, YYREEE (reference sequence). CDR3 sequence reads: CASRGLASGGELFF. In DNA, the CDR3 is TGTGCCAGCAGAGGACTAGCGTCGGGCGGGGAGCTGTTTTTT.

DNA of the CDR3: TGTGCCAGCAGCCCCTCAACCGGGACGCACTCCTACGAGCAGTACTTC. Protein sequence: CASSPSTGTHSYEQYF. The chain is built from TRBV9 and TRBJ2-7, with D perhaps assigned TRBD1 or TRBD2 (5 bases each). The CDR3 spans 16 residues. V lost 4 bases, J lost 0 bases, and 17 bases lay in between. Germline V CDR1 and CDR2: SGDLS, YYNGEE. Variable domain in full (rest from reference TRBV9 and TRBJ2-7): DSGVTQTPKHLITATGQRVTLRCSPRSGDLSVYWYQQSLDQGLQFLIQYYNGEERAKGNILERFSAQQFPDLHSELNLSSLELGDSALYFCASSPSTGTHSYEQYFGPGTRLTVT.

This clone was detected a few times. The chain joins TRBV20-1 to TRBJ2-2; D ambiguous. CDR3 length equals 11 residues. Trimming took 0 bases from V and 7 from J, leaving 3 bases between them. Germline CDR1 is DFQATT and CDR2 is SNEGSKA (reference sequence). CDR3 sequence (DNA): TGCAGTGCTAGAGATGGCGGGGAGCTGTTTTTT. This gives the protein CSARDGGELFF.

V and J are TRBV29-1 and TRBJ2-3; D uncertain. The germline CDR1 and CDR2 sequences are SQVTM and ANQGSEA. The ends were cut back, 7 bases at V and 1 base at J, with 9 bases in the middle. This CDR3 spans 12 amino acids. The CDR3 nucleotides read TGCAGCGCCCAGTTTGGCACAGATACGCAGTATTTT. It specifies CSAQFGTDTQYF.

This clone was seen a handful of times. The chain recombines TRBV11-3 with TRBJ2-2; 7 bases map to TRBD2. V dropped 4 bases and J dropped 2; count of bases not matched to a gene: 4. The CDR3 is 15 residues long. The germline V gene has CDR1 SGHNT and CDR2 YENEEA. The CDR3 bases are TGTGCCAGCAGCTATAGCGGGTTCAACACCGGGGAGCTGTTTTTT. This translates into CASSYSGFNTGELFF.

The rearrangement joins TRBV15 to TRBJ2-1, with TRBD1 matching over 10 bases. V shed 6 bases and J 10 bases; nucleotides not matched to a gene: 3. The CDR3 is made up of 12 amino acids. Germline V gene data show CDR1 as LNHNV and CDR2 as YYDKDF (reference sequence). The CDR3 coding sequence is TGTGCCACCAGAGGGACAGGGGACGAGCAGTTCTTC. It yields the protein CATRGTGDEQFF.